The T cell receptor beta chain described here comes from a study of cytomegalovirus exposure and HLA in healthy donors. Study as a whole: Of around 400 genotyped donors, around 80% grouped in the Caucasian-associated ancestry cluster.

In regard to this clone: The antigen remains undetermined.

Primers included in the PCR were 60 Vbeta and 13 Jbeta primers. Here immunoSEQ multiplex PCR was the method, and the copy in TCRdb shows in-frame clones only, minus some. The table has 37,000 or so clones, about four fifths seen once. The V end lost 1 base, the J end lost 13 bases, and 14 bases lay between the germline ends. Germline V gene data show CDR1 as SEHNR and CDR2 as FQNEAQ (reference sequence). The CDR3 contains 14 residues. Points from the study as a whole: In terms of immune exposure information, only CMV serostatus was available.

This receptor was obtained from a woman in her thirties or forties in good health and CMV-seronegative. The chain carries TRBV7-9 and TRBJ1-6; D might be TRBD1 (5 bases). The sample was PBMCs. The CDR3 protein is CASSLVGAGKPLHF. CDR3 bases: TGTGCCAGCAGCTTAGTAGGGGCAGGCAAGCCCCTCCACTTT.